In its sample, the clone carrying this T cell receptor (beta chain) was seen a few times. Only in-frame clones appear in the TCRdb table, and some are missing; sequencing was by immunoSEQ multiplex PCR. The data hold more than 35,000 clones, with approximately 90% observed a single time. These data come from a study of OX40 agonist ivuxolimab in advanced cancers. This clonotype was sampled from an adult with an advanced solid tumor such as melanoma, head and neck, liver or kidney cancer. Here the sequenced sample was CD4+ or CD8+ T cells sorted from blood, taken in a trial of the OX40 agonist ivuxolimab.

The CDR3 sequence is CASSYSGGTDTQYF. CDR3 in DNA: TGTGCCAGCAGCTACAGTGGGGGCACAGATACGCAGTATTTT. The chain uses TRBV9 and TRBJ2-3, with D unresolved. The V end was cut by 4 bases, the J end by 1 base, with 10 bases between. CDR3 length: 14 residues. Germline V gene sequence: CDR1 SGDLS, CDR2 YYNGEE.